The 22 T cell receptor beta chains listed next were all sequenced from one sample in a study of CD8 T cells in ankylosing spondylitis. TCRdb re-derived calls from the 5' RACE reads in MiXCR, one entry per CDR3 protein. Here the sample spans under 250,000 distinct CDR3 sequences, around 32% being singletons. The sequenced material came from blood, either unsorted or a sorted T cell fraction (not recorded which). The receptors here all came from a male donor with ankylosing spondylitis or in good health (not recorded which).

This chain connects TRBV29-1 to TRBJ2-5; maybe TRBD1 (7 bases). CDR1 and CDR2 (germline): SQVTM, ANQGSEA. The V end was cut by 1 base, the J end by 5 bases, with 14 bases between. This CDR3 is 14 amino acids long. CDR3: CSVEGGGGVETQYF. CDR3 bases: TGCAGCGTTGAAGGAGGGGGCGGGGTGGAGACCCAGTACTTC. Together with reference TRBV29-1 and TRBJ2-5, the CDR3 gives the full variable domain: SAVISQKPSRDICQRGTSLTIQCQVDSQVTMMFWYRQQPGQSLTLIATANQGSEATYESGFVIDKFPISRPNLTFSTLTVSNMSPEDSSIYLCSVEGGGGVETQYFGPGTRLLVL.

The chain employs TRBV7-2 and TRBJ2-3; weak D call: TRBD1 (5 bases). CDR1 is SGHTA and CDR2 is FQGNSA in the germline V gene. Trimming removed 5 bases from V and 2 bases from J, with 14 bases in between. The CDR3 has 15 residues. CDR3 sequence (DNA): TGTGCCAGCAGCCCGCAGGCCAGGGACACAGATACGCAGTATTTT. Translating it yields CASSPQARDTDTQYF.

V usage is TRBV6-1 and J usage is TRBJ2-5, with D uncertain. The CDR3 runs 14 residues. The germline V gene encodes CDR1 MNHNS and CDR2 SASEGT. The germline V and J ends were trimmed by 7 bases and 4 bases, with 16 bases remaining between them. The CDR3 DNA is TGTGCCAGCAAAGTCGTTTCGGTGGGAGAGACCCAGTACTTC. It codes for CASKVVSVGETQYF.

The chain carries TRBV27 and TRBJ2-3; 11 bases are shared with TRBD2. The CDR3 has 16 residues. Germline lookup yields CDR1 MNHEY and CDR2 SMNVEV (reference sequence). V was pared by 5 bases and J by 0 bases, with 4 bases of the junction left unmatched. CDR3 amino acids: CASSILAGASTDTQYF. The CDR3 coding sequence is TGTGCCAGCAGTATACTAGCGGGGGCCAGCACAGATACGCAGTATTTT.

V usage is TRBV20-1 and J usage is TRBJ2-1; 11 positions agree with TRBD2. Trimming at V came to 5 bases and at J to 1 base, leaving 7 bases not matched to a gene. Germline V gene sequence: CDR1 DFQATT, CDR2 SNEGSKA (reference sequence). The CDR3 spans 16 residues. The DNA for the CDR3 is TGCAGTGCTTTCCCCGGGACTAGCGGATCCTACAATGAGCAGTTCTTC. Translated: CSAFPGTSGSYNEQFF.

V gene TRBV10-3 combines with J gene TRBJ1-1; 8 nucleotides agree with TRBD1. The germline CDR1 and CDR2 sequences are ENHRY and SYGVKD. V was pared by 8 bases and J by 9 bases, with 14 bases of the junction left unmatched. The CDR3 length is 14 residues. This CDR3 reads CAISGGATPGKAFF. As DNA, the CDR3 is TGTGCCATCTCAGGGGGCGCGACGCCCGGGAAAGCTTTCTTT.

J is TRBJ1-2 and V is TRBV29-1, with a weak D call TRBD1 (5 bases). The V and J ends lost 4 bases and 8 bases respectively, with 11 bases between them. The CDR3 is made up of 11 amino acids. CDR1 is SQVTM, CDR2 ANQGSEA, per germline. The CDR3 is CSVVRGGGYTF. CDR3 nucleotide sequence: TGCAGCGTTGTACGGGGGGGAGGCTACACCTTC.

This CDR3 is CASSPRGSAGANVLTF. CDR3 DNA sequence: TGTGCCAGCAGTCCCCGAGGGTCGGCTGGGGCCAACGTCCTGACTTTC. The chain links TRBV12-3 or TRBV12-4 to TRBJ2-6; tentative D call: TRBD2 (5 bases). Deletions cut 5 bases from V and 2 bases from J, with 13 bases between. CDR3 length: 16 residues.

This clonotype was observed a few times. The rearrangement links TRBV12-3 or TRBV12-4 to TRBJ2-1, with D perhaps matching TRBD1 (8 bases). The CDR3 sequence is 14 residues long. The V and J ends lost 6 bases and 9 bases respectively, with 18 bases between them. CDR3 nucleotides: TGTGCCAGCAGCCGGACGGACAGGGAGGGTGAGCAGTTCTTC. It specifies CASSRTDREGEQFF.

The V call is TRBV5-5, the J call TRBJ2-1; 7 bases are a match to TRBD2. Germline V CDR1 and CDR2: SGHKS, YYEKEE (reference sequence). The CDR3 runs 14 residues. V lost 1 base, J lost 5 bases, and 3 bases stayed unmatched. CDR3 amino acids: CASSLSSGDNEQFF. CDR3 DNA sequence: TGTGCCAGCAGCTTGTCTAGCGGTGACAATGAGCAGTTCTTC.

This clonotype turned up a few times. The CDR3 bases are TGTGCCAGCAGTTTATTCCGGCCGATCCAAGAGACCCAGTACTTC. As protein: CASSLFRPIQETQYF. The rearrangement joins TRBV27 to TRBJ2-5, with D unclear. The CDR3 has 15 residues. CDR1 is MNHEY, CDR2 SMNVEV, per germline (reference sequence). V was cut by 1 base and J by 1 base, with 10 bases left in between.

This clonotype was seen a few times. CDR3 nucleotides: TGTGCCAGCAGTTACTCGAGGTCTACAGATACGCAGTATTTT. Its protein product is CASSYSRSTDTQYF. The chain joins TRBV6-5 to TRBJ2-3; D not certain. Deletions cut 0 bases from V and 3 bases from J, with 7 bases between. Germline V CDR1 and CDR2: MNHEY, SVGAGI. CDR3 length equals 14 residues.

This clonotype occurred a few times. The chain is built from TRBV20-1 and TRBJ1-5, with D unresolved. Trimming shortened V by 3 bases and J by 2 bases, and 8 bases separated the two germline ends. The CDR3 loop spans 13 amino acids. Germline CDR1 DFQATT, CDR2 SNEGSKA (reference sequence). The CDR3 sequence: CSASGMRNQPQHF. CDR3 nucleotide sequence: TGCAGTGCTAGCGGGATGCGCAATCAGCCCCAGCATTTT.

The V and J genes are TRBV4-1 and TRBJ1-4; no clear D. Germline CDR1 reads MGHRA; CDR2 reads YSYEKL. Trimming shortened V by 5 bases and J by 5 bases, and 15 bases separated the two germline ends. This CDR3 spans 15 amino acids. CDR3 DNA: TGCGCCAGCAGCGCCCAGCCAGGAAGAAATGAAAAACTGTTTTTT. Its protein is CASSAQPGRNEKLFF.

This clonotype has more than one count but fewer than ten. The genes are TRBV6-4 and TRBJ1-6, with D uncertain. Germline lookup yields CDR1 MRHNA and CDR2 SNTAGT. The CDR3 extends over 13 amino acids. V was shortened by 4 bases and J by 15 bases, with 16 bases between the two germline ends. The CDR3 DNA sequence: TGTGCCAGCAGTGGTCTCGACCTCTGGTTCCTCCACTTT. This sequence encodes CASSGLDLWFLHF.

This chain uses TRBV6-5 with TRBJ2-5, with D unresolved. V lost 0 bases and J 0 bases, leaving 5 bases between the germline ends. This CDR3 is 14 amino acids long. Germline assignment: CDR1 MNHEY and CDR2 SVGAGI. CDR3 region: CASSYSRNQETQYF. CDR3 in DNA: TGTGCCAGCAGTTACTCGAGGAACCAAGAGACCCAGTACTTC.

This sequence joins TRBV12-3 or TRBV12-4 and TRBJ2-1; D is possibly TRBD2 (6 bases). Trimming cost V 5 bases and J 7 bases, with 15 bases left between them. The CDR3 is 14 amino acids. CDR3 sequence (DNA): TGTGCCAGCAGTGTAGAGGGACTGCCTAATGAGCAGTTCTTC. Its translation is CASSVEGLPNEQFF.

V usage is TRBV12-3 or TRBV12-4 and J usage is TRBJ2-2; D call uncertain. Trimming stripped 3 bases from V and 2 bases from J, with 10 bases between. The CDR3 runs 15 residues. The CDR3 sequence: CASSFVTPNTGELFF. Here the CDR3 DNA reads TGTGCCAGCAGTTTTGTAACACCAAACACCGGGGAGCTGTTTTTT.

This clonotype was seen a handful of times. The rearrangement joins TRBV20-1 to TRBJ2-7; D is possibly TRBD1 (6 bases). Germline CDR1 is DFQATT and CDR2 is SNEGSKA (reference sequence). Trimming took 5 bases from V and 0 from J, leaving 14 bases between them. This CDR3 is 14 amino acids long. CDR3 bases: TGCAGTGCTGATCCGACAGGCTACTCCTACGAGCAGTACTTC. Translated, it gives CSADPTGYSYEQYF.

This chain uses TRBV5-8 with TRBJ1-5; D gene unclear. Deletions cut 2 bases from V and 2 bases from J, with 14 bases between. CDR1 and CDR2 from the germline V gene are SGHTS and YDEGEE. This CDR3 is built from 16 residues. CDR3 residues: CASSFVTKGGNQPQHF. As DNA, the CDR3 is TGTGCCAGCAGCTTTGTGACAAAGGGAGGCAATCAGCCCCAGCATTTT.

V and J are TRBV12-3 or TRBV12-4 and TRBJ2-3; D is possibly TRBD1 (6 bases). V was pared by 9 bases and J by 2 bases, with 15 bases between. This CDR3 comprises 14 residues. In DNA, the CDR3 is TGTGCCAGTACCGACAGGTACTTCACAGATACGCAGTATTTT. This sequence encodes CASTDRYFTDTQYF.

This clonotype was seen only a few times. At one boundary the junction diverges from the germline segment, which might be a read error. V and J are TRBV5-6 and TRBJ2-1; 8 bases map to TRBD2. Looked up from germline, CDR1 is SGHDT and CDR2 is YYEEEE. The CDR3 loop spans 13 amino acids. The CDR3 nucleotides are TGTGCCAGCAGCTTTGGGGACACGGGGGGGCAAGTCTTC. This sequence encodes CASSFGDTGGQVF.